Included here is one T cell receptor beta chain sequence, with context. This may be a read error: a much more frequent sequence differs by one nucleotide. RNA transcripts yielded amplified TCR beta CDR3 regions. Second-round multiplex PCR followed a first-round RT-PCR using HTBI primers. MiXCR, applied by TCRdb to the multiplex PCR reads, yields one record per CDR3 protein. The sample consists of almost 40,000 distinct CDR3 sequences, roughly 50% of them appearing once. This entry comes from a study of Graves' ophthalmopathy and Graves' hyperthyroidism. Other autoimmune diseases, uncontrolled infections, pregnancy or lactation led to the exclusion of patients. The CDR3 covers 13 residues. Germline V gives CDR1 KGHSH, CDR2 LQKENI.

Sequenced material: peripheral blood. The TCR originated in an adult woman with stable Graves' hyperthyroidism. The chain has TRBV18 and TRBJ1-1; possible D gene TRBD1, 5 bases. In nucleotides, the CDR3 is TGTGCCAGCTCACCAGGGAAGGACACTGTAGCTTTCTTT. Encoded protein: CASSPGKDTVAFF.